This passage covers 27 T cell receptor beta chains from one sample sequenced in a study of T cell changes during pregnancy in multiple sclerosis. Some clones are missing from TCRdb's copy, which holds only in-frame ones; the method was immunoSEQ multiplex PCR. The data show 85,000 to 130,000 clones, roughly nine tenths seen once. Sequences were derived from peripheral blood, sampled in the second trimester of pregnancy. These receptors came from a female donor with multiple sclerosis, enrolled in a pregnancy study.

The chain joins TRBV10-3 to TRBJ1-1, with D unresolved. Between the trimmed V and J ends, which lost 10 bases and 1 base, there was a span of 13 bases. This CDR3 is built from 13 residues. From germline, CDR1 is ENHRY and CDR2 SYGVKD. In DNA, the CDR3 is TGTGCCACCAGCCCGAGACAGAACACTGAAGCTTTCTTT. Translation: CATSPRQNTEAFF.

The CDR3 is CAWSGGLAGTDTQYF. DNA for the CDR3: TGTGCCTGGAGTGGGGGACTAGCGGGAACAGATACGCAGTATTTT. J is TRBJ2-3 and V is TRBV30; 13 nucleotides agree with TRBD2. Germline V gene data show CDR1 as GTSNPN and CDR2 as SVGIG (reference sequence). This CDR3 has 15 residues. V shed 1 base, J shed 3 bases, and the junction held 1 base outside the gene matches.

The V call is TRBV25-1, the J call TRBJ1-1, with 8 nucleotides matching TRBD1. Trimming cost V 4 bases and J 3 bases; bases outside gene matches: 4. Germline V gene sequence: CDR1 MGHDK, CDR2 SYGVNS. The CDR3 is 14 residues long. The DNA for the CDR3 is TGTGCCAGCAGTGTTACAGGGGGATACACTGAAGCTTTCTTT. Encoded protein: CASSVTGGYTEAFF. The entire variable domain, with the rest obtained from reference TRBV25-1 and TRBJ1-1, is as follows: EADIYQTPRYLVIGTGKKITLECSQTMGHDKMYWYQQDPGMELHLIHYSYGVNSTEKGDLSSESTVSRIRTEHFPLTLESARPSHTSQYLCASSVTGGYTEAFFGQGTRLTVV.

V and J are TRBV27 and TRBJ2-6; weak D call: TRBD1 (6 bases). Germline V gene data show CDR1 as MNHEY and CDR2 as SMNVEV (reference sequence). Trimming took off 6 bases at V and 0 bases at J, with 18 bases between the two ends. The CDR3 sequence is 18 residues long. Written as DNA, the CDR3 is TGTGCCAGCAGCTACTCCGGGACATTTGACTCTGGGGCCAACGTCCTGACTTTC. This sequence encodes CASSYSGTFDSGANVLTF.

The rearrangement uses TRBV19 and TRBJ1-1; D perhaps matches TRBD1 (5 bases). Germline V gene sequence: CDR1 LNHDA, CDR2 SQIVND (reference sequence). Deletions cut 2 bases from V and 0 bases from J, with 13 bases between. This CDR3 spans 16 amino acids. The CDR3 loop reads CASSIRGLDMNTEAFF. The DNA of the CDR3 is TGTGCCAGTAGTATACGGGGACTAGATATGAACACTGAAGCTTTCTTT.

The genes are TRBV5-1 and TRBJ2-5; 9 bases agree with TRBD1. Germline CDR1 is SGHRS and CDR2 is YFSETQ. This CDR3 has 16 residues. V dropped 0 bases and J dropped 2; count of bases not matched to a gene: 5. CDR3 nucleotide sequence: TGCGCCAGCAGCTTGGGACCGGGACAGGGACAAGAGACCCAGTACTTC. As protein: CASSLGPGQGQETQYF.

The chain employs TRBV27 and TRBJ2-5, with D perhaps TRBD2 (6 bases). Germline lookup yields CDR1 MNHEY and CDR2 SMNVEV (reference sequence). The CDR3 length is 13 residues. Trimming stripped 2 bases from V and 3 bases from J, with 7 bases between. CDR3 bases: TGTGCCAGCAGTTTAACGGGAGAAGAGACCCAGTACTTC. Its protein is CASSLTGEETQYF.

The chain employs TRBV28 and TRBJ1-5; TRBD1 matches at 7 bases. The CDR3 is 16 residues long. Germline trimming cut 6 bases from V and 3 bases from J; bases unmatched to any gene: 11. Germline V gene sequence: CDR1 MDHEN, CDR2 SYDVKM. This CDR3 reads CASRGSGTEFNQPQHF. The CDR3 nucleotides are TGTGCCAGCAGGGGTTCCGGGACAGAATTCAATCAGCCCCAGCATTTT.

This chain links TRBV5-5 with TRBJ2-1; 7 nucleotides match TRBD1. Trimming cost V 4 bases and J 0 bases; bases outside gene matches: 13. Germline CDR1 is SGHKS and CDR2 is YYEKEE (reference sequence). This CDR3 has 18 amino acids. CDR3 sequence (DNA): TGTGCCAGCAGCCTATACGACAGGGCCTCCTCCTCCTACAATGAGCAGTTCTTC. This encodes CASSLYDRASSSYNEQFF. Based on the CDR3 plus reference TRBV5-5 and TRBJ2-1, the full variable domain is DAGVTQSPTHLIKTRGQQVTLRCSPISGHKSVSWYQQVLGQGPQFIFQYYEKEERGRGNFPDRFSARQFPNYSSELNVNALLLGDSALYLCASSLYDRASSSYNEQFFGPGTRLTVL.

The CDR3 DNA is TGTGCCGCCAGAGGGCAGCCGAACACTGAAGCTTTCTTT. This translates into CAARGQPNTEAFF. The chain combines TRBV6-1 with TRBJ1-1; D remains unclear. The germline gives CDR1 MNHNS, CDR2 SASEGT. V gave up 11 bases and J gave up 1 base, with 14 bases separating them. The CDR3 consists of 13 residues.

The CDR3 here is CASSKDRVDGYTF. The CDR3 DNA sequence: TGTGCCAGCAGCAAGGACAGGGTTGACGGCTACACCTTC. This chain links TRBV7-8 with TRBJ1-2; TRBD1 aligns across 8 bases. Looked up from germline, CDR1 is SGHVS and CDR2 is FQNEAQ. With V trimmed by 5 bases and J by 8 bases, 7 bases remained unmatched. The CDR3 covers 13 residues.

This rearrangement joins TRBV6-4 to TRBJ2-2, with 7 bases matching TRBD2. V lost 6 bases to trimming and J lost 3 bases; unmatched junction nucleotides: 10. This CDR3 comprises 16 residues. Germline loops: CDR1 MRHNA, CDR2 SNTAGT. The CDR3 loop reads CASRGGGTEYTGELFF. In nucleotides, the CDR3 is TGTGCCAGCAGGGGGGGAGGGACGGAATACACCGGGGAGCTGTTTTTT.

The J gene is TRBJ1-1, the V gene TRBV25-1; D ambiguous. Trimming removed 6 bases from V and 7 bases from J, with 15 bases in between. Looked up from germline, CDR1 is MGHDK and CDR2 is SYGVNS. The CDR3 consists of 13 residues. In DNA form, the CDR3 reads TGTGCCAGCAGGTTGGACGGACTCCTTGAAGCTTTCTTT. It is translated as CASRLDGLLEAFF.

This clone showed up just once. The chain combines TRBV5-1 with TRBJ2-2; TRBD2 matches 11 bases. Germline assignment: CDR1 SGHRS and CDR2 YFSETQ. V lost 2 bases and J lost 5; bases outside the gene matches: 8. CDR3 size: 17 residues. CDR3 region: CASSFRTSGSRTGELFF. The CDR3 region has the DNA TGCGCCAGCAGCTTCCGCACTAGCGGGAGTCGTACCGGGGAGCTGTTTTTT.

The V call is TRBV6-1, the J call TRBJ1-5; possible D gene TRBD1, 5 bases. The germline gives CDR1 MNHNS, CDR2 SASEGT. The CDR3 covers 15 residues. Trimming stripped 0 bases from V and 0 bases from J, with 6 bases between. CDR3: CASSEATDSNQPQHF. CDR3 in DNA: TGTGCCAGCAGTGAAGCGACAGATAGCAATCAGCCCCAGCATTTT.

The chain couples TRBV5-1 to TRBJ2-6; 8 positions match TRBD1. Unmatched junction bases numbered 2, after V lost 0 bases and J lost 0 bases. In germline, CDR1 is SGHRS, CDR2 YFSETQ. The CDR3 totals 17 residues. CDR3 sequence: CASSLGDRGSGANVLTF. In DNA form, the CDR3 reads TGCGCCAGCAGCTTGGGTGACAGGGGCTCTGGGGCCAACGTCCTGACTTTC.

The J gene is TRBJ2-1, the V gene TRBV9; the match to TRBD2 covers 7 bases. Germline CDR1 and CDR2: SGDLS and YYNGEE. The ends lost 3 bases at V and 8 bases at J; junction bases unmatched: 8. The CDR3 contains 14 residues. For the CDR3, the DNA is TGTGCCAGCAGCGCAGTCAGCGGGAACGATGAGCAGTTCTTC. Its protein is CASSAVSGNDEQFF.

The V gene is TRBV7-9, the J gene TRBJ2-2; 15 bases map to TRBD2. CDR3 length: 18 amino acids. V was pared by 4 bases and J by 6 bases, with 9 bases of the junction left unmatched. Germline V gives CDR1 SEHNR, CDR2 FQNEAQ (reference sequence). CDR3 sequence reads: CASSSGLAGGQVAGELFF. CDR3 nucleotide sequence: TGTGCCAGCAGCTCTGGACTAGCGGGGGGGCAAGTCGCCGGGGAGCTGTTTTTT.

The CDR3 protein is CASSLEGVGTEAFF. DNA for the CDR3: TGTGCCAGCAGCTTGGAGGGAGTCGGGACTGAAGCTTTCTTT. This rearrangement joins TRBV5-8 to TRBJ1-1, with no clear D. This CDR3 is built from 14 residues. The V gene lost 0 bases and the J gene lost 5 bases, with 11 bases spanning the gap. Per the germline V gene, CDR1 is SGHTS and CDR2 is YDEGEE.

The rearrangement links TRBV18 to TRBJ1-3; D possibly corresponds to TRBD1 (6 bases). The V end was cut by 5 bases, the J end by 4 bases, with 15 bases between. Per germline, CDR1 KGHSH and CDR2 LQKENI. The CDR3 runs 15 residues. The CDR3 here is CASSTLQGLGNTIYF. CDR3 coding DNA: TGTGCCAGCTCAACCCTACAGGGTCTGGGAAACACCATATATTTT.

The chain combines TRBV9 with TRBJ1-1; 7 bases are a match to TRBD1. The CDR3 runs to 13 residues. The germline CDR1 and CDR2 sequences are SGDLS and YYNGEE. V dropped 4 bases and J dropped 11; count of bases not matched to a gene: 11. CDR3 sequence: CASSSEAQGRAFF. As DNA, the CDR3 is TGTGCCAGCAGCTCCGAGGCACAGGGGCGGGCTTTCTTT.

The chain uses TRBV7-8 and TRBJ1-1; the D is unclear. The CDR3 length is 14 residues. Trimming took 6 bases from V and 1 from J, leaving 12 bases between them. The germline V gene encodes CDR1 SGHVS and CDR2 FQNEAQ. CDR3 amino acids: CASSFIRGNTEAFF. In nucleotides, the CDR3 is TGTGCCAGCAGTTTCATTCGAGGGAACACTGAAGCTTTCTTT.

The CDR3 DNA reads as TGTGCCAGCAGTGACAGGGTCAAGGGGTCCTCACCCCTCCACTTT. Amino acid sequence: CASSDRVKGSSPLHF. The rearrangement links TRBV6-1 to TRBJ1-6, with D possibly being TRBD1 (5 bases). V gave up 3 bases and J gave up 10 bases, with 16 bases separating them. This CDR3 spans 15 amino acids. Germline CDR1 MNHNS, CDR2 SASEGT.

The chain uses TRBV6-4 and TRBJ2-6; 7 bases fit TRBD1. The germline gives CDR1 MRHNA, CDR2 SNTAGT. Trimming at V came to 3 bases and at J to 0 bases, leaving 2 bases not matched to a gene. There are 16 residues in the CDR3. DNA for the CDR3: TGTGCCAGCAGTGAAACAGGGGACTCTGGGGCCAACGTCCTGACTTTC. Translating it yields CASSETGDSGANVLTF.

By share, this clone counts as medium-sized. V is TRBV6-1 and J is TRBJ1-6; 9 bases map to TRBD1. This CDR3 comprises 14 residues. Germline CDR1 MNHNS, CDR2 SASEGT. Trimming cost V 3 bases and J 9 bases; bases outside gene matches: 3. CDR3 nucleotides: TGTGCCAGCAGTGAGGGGACAGGGAGTTCACCCCTCCACTTT. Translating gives CASSEGTGSSPLHF.

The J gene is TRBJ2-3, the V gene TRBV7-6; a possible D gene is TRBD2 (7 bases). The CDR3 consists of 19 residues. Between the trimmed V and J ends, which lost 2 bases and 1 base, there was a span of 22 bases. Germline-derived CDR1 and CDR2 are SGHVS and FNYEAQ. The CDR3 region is CASSLLWRGPRGGTDTQYF. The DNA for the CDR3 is TGTGCCAGCAGCTTACTATGGCGGGGGCCCCGCGGGGGCACAGATACGCAGTATTTT. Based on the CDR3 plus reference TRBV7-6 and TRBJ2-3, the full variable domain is GAGVSQSPRYKVTKRGQDVALRCDPISGHVSLYWYRQALGQGPEFLTYFNYEAQQDKSGLPNDRFSAERPEGSISTLTIQRTEQRDSAMYRCASSLLWRGPRGGTDTQYFGPGTRLTVL.

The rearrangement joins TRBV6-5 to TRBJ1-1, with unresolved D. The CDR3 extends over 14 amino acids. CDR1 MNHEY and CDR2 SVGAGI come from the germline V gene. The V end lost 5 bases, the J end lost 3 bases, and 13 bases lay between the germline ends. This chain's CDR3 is CASSRSERDTEAFF. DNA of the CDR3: TGTGCCAGCAGTCGCTCTGAGCGGGACACTGAAGCTTTCTTT.